This T cell receptor (beta chain) was observed in a study of Ad26.COV2.S vaccination and SARS-CoV-2 variants. At the level of the study: The authors gave Ad26.COV2.S intramuscularly, either once or twice 56 days apart.

This CDR3 region has 16 residues. J was trimmed by 4 bases and V by 4 bases; bases with no gene match: 9. Looked up from germline, CDR1 is MGHRA and CDR2 is YSYEKL. Treatment meaning: roughly 20 received Ad26.COV2.S at low or high dose, single or two shots; roughly five received placebo; per-sample allocation not given. Sampling occurred on day 63 after the first vaccine or placebo injection. In Boston, an adult donor aged 18-55 years took part. Immunization relied on an Ad26 vector, which expressed Wuhan-strain SARS-CoV-2 spike. Data came from immunoSEQ multiplex PCR; TCRdb stores just in-frame clones and leaves some out. The table lists a few hundred thousand clones, 83% of them singletons.

This chain links TRBV4-1 with TRBJ2-1; 8 bases match TRBD2. Sequencing used peripheral blood, obtained in a trial of Ad26.COV2.S vaccine versus placebo. The TCR sequence derives from a person between 18 and 59 years old who received the Ad26.COV2.S COVID-19 vaccine or a placebo. The CDR3 is CASSLKPGLGYNEQFF. In DNA form, the CDR3 reads TGCGCCAGCAGCCTGAAACCGGGACTAGGGTACAATGAGCAGTTCTTC.